This is a list of T cell receptor beta chains from one sample in a study of blood T cell repertoires in COVID-19. Profiled with immunoSEQ multiplex PCR; TCRdb holds only in-frame clones, not every one. The table lists 200,000 to 300,000 clones, approximately 78% of them singletons, with 9.5% to 15% in the top ten. Sequences were obtained from peripheral blood. Receptor source: a woman in her fifties or sixties with active or convalescent COVID-19. The CDR3 runs from the conserved cysteine through the conserved F or W. Fields, in order: J gene, clone size, D gene, V gene, CDR3 DNA, CDR3 protein. D genes are given only for firm matches. Clone size is stated in some rows and not others, as once, few, many or a class when expanded.

>TRBJ1-2|NA|NA|TRBV5-6
TGTGCCAGCAGCTTTCGGCGAGGGTATGGCTACACCTTC
CASSFRRGYGYTF
>TRBJ1-1|once|NA|TRBV5-6
TGTGCCAGCAGCTTGTTAGGTGCGGTGAACACTGAAGCTTTCTTT
CASSLLGAVNTEAFF
>TRBJ2-3|NA|TRBD1|TRBV11-2
TGTGCCAGCAGCTTCTGGTCCGGGACAGAAAGCACAGATACGCAGTATTTT
CASSFWSGTESTDTQYF
>TRBJ1-1|once|NA|TRBV6-5
TGTGCCAGCACCCCAGGGGTTGGGAACACTGAAGCTTTCTTT
CASTPGVGNTEAFF
>TRBJ1-5|once|NA|TRBV7-2
TGTGCCAGCAGTTATGGGCCCACCGGGCCCCAGCATTTT
CASSYGPTGPQHF
>TRBJ1-2|NA|NA|TRBV10-3
TGTGCCATCAGCCTACAGGGAGGGACCTATGGCTACACCTTC
CAISLQGGTYGYTF
>TRBJ2-3|once|TRBD2|TRBV2
TGTGCCAGCAGTGAAGGCTTTAGCGGGGGGATTATAGTGATGTCAGATACGCAGTATTTT
CASSEGFSGGIIVMSDTQYF
>TRBJ1-6|NA|NA|TRBV18
TGTGCCAGCTCACCACGGTCAGGCCTTTATAATTCACCCCTCCACTTT
CASSPRSGLYNSPLHF
>TRBJ2-5|NA|TRBD2|TRBV30
TGTGCCTGGAGCCGGGGACTAGCGGGGACACAAGAGACCCAGTACTTC
CAWSRGLAGTQETQYF
>TRBJ1-2|NA|TRBD1|TRBV12-3/TRBV12-4
TGTGCCAGCAGCCGGGACAGCCCCTATGGCTACACCTTC
CASSRDSPYGYTF
>TRBJ1-2|NA|TRBD1|TRBV29-1
TGCAGCGTTTCGACAGGGGTGGGTGGCTACACCTTC
CSVSTGVGGYTF
>TRBJ2-7|NA|TRBD1|TRBV7-9
TGTGCCAGCAGCTCCCGGATAAGGACAGGGGACACACGCGAGCAGTACTTC
CASSSRIRTGDTREQYF
>TRBJ2-5|once|TRBD1|TRBV10-3
TGTGCCACCGGGACAGCTCAAGAGACCCAGTACTTC
CATGTAQETQYF
>TRBJ1-5|NA|TRBD1|TRBV6-6
TGTGCCAGCAGGGACAGGGTTGGAGATCAGCCCCAGCATTTT
CASRDRVGDQPQHF
>TRBJ2-3|NA|TRBD1|TRBV6-6
TGTGCCAGCAGTGACAGGGGCCCAGATACGCAGTATTTT
CASSDRGPDTQYF
>TRBJ2-5|NA|TRBD2|TRBV11-3
TGTGCCAGCAGCTTAGGAGAGGGACTACGGGAGACCCAGTACTTC
CASSLGEGLRETQYF
>TRBJ1-1|NA|TRBD1|TRBV29-1
TGCAGCGTTGGGGCCAGGGGGCTGTCTGGGAACACTGAAGCTTTCTTT
CSVGARGLSGNTEAFF
>TRBJ1-3|NA|TRBD1|TRBV30
TGTGCCTGGGGCTCGGACAGGGTGTCTGGAAACACCATATATTTT
CAWGSDRVSGNTIYF
>TRBJ1-5|NA|NA|TRBV21-1
TGTGCCAGCAGCAAAGGTCCGGACAGGGTTGGCCAGCATTTT
CASSKGPDRVGQHF
>TRBJ1-4|NA|TRBD1|TRBV18
TGTGCCAGCTCACCACAGGTACAGGGGAATGAAAAACTGTTTTTT
CASSPQVQGNEKLFF
>TRBJ1-2|NA|TRBD1|TRBV15
TGTGCCACCAGCAAGGGGCTAAGGGACAGCCACTATGGCTACACCTTC
CATSKGLRDSHYGYTF
>TRBJ1-4|NA|TRBD1|TRBV5-5
TGTGCCAGCAGCCCACAGGGGGGAAATGAAAAACTGTTTTTT
CASSPQGGNEKLFF
>TRBJ1-2|many|TRBD1|TRBV7-9
TGTGCCAGCAGCTTAGATGGGACAGTAAACTATGGCTACACCTTC
CASSLDGTVNYGYTF
>TRBJ1-4|NA|NA|TRBV6-6
TGTGCCAGCCGGAGAGGGGGTGATGAAAAACTGTTTTTT
CASRRGGDEKLFF
>TRBJ1-1|NA|NA|TRBV2
TGTGCCAGCAGTCTACGACAGAACACTGAAGCTTTCTTT
CASSLRQNTEAFF
>TRBJ1-3|NA|NA|TRBV19
TGTGCCAGTAGGGGCAGCTCTGGAAACACCATATATTTT
CASRGSSGNTIYF
>TRBJ1-4|NA|TRBD1|TRBV10-3
TGTGCCATCAGTGCGGCAGGGGGAGATGAAAAACTGTTTTTT
CAISAAGGDEKLFF
>TRBJ1-1|few|NA|TRBV19
TGTGCCAGTAGTATAGAGGGGACAAGGAACACTGAAGCTTTCTTT
CASSIEGTRNTEAFF
>TRBJ2-7|NA|TRBD1|TRBV7-9
TGTGCCAGCAGCTTTAGAGTCGGGACAGACGAGCAGTACTTC
CASSFRVGTDEQYF
>TRBJ2-7|once|TRBD2|TRBV4-1
TGCGCCAGCAGCCAACCGGGACTAGCGGGGGGGCCGTCCTACGAGCAGTACTTC
CASSQPGLAGGPSYEQYF